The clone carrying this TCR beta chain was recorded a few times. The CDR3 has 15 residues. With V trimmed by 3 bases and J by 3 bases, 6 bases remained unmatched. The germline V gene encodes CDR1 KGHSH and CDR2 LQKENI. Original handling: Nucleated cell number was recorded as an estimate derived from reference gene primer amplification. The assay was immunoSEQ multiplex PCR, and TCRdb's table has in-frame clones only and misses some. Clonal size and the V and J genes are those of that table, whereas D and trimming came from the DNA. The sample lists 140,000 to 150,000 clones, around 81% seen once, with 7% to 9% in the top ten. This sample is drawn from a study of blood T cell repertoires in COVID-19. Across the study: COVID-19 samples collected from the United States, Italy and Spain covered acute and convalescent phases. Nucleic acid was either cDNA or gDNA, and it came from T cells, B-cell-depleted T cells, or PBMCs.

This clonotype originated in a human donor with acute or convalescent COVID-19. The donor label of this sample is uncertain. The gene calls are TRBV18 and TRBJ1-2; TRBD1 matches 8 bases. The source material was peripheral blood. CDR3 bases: TGTGCCAGCTCACCCCGACAGGGGCCCGACTATGGCTACACCTTC. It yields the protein CASSPRQGPDYGYTF.